Each of the 30 T cell receptor beta chains below was sequenced from the same sample in a study of blood T cell repertoires in COVID-19. Method: immunoSEQ multiplex PCR; TCRdb's copy keeps in-frame clones and lacks some. The sample includes 50,000 to 55,000 clones, 82% of them seen just once. The sample comprised peripheral blood. Receptors originate from a human donor in a cohort sampled during active COVID-19.

This chain links TRBV28 with TRBJ2-2, with D perhaps TRBD1 (6 bases). The CDR3 is 15 residues long. Trimming cost V 6 bases and J 5 bases, with 16 bases left between them. CDR1 is MDHEN and CDR2 is SYDVKM in the germline V gene. In nucleotides, the CDR3 is TGTGCCAGCAGGGACCCGGGACACCTAACCGGGGAGCTGTTTTTT. It is translated as CASRDPGHLTGELFF.

This chain connects TRBV28 to TRBJ2-7; the match to TRBD1 covers 9 bases. Trimming cost V 5 bases and J 1 base; bases outside gene matches: 6. Germline lookup yields CDR1 MDHEN and CDR2 SYDVKM. The CDR3 runs 15 residues. The CDR3 DNA sequence: TGTGCCAGCAGTACCGGACAGGGGCCATCCTACGAGCAGTACTTC. It yields the protein CASSTGQGPSYEQYF.

The chain employs TRBV6-6 and TRBJ1-1; D unresolved. Germline CDR1 and CDR2: MNHNY and SVGAGI (reference sequence). The V gene lost 2 bases and the J gene lost 11 bases, with 9 bases spanning the gap. CDR3 size: 11 residues. The chain's CDR3 is CASSYNSLAFF. The CDR3 DNA follows: TGTGCCAGCAGTTACAATTCGTTGGCTTTCTTT.

This clone was counted once. This chain uses TRBV7-9 with TRBJ2-7, with 8 bases fitting TRBD1. The length of the CDR3 is 14 residues. Germline V gene sequence: CDR1 SEHNR, CDR2 FQNEAQ (reference sequence). V lost 4 bases and J lost 3; bases outside the gene matches: 5. CDR3 residues: CASSSTDRVYEQYF. The CDR3 DNA sequence: TGTGCCAGCAGCTCAACGGACAGGGTCTACGAGCAGTACTTC. The full variable domain, completed using reference TRBV7-9 and TRBJ2-7, is DTGVSQNPRHKITKRGQNVTFRCDPISEHNRLYWYRQTLGQGPEFLTYFQNEAQLEKSRLLSDRFSAERPKGSFSTLEIQRTEQGDSAMYLCASSSTDRVYEQYFGPGTRLTVT.

At least ten counts were recorded for this clone. The chain employs TRBV7-9 and TRBJ1-2; D remains unclear. V was cut by 5 bases and J by 8 bases, with 12 bases left in between. The CDR3 loop spans 12 amino acids. CDR1 and CDR2 (germline): SEHNR, FQNEAQ (reference sequence). The CDR3 sequence: CASSSSPEGYTF. Written as DNA, the CDR3 is TGTGCCAGCAGCAGCAGTCCGGAGGGCTACACCTTC. The whole variable domain, remainder taken from reference TRBV7-9 and TRBJ1-2, is DTGVSQNPRHKITKRGQNVTFRCDPISEHNRLYWYRQTLGQGPEFLTYFQNEAQLEKSRLLSDRFSAERPKGSFSTLEIQRTEQGDSAMYLCASSSSPEGYTFGSGTRLTVV.

The chain recombines TRBV27 with TRBJ1-1; D is unresolved. The CDR3 has 14 amino acids. Germline CDR1 MNHEY, CDR2 SMNVEV (reference sequence). The V gene lost 6 bases and the J gene lost 4 bases, with 15 bases spanning the gap. CDR3 nucleotide sequence: TGTGCCAGCAGCCCCGGCAGGCGTAGCACTGAAGCTTTCTTT. Protein sequence: CASSPGRRSTEAFF.

The rearrangement links TRBV6-6 to TRBJ1-6; D uncertain. V was shortened by 2 bases and J by 7 bases, with 9 bases between the two germline ends. CDR1 and CDR2 (germline): MNHNY, SVGAGI (reference sequence). This CDR3 spans 14 amino acids. This chain's CDR3 is CASSYSGANSPLHF. For the CDR3, the DNA is TGTGCCAGCAGTTACAGTGGAGCGAATTCACCCCTCCACTTT.

The chain combines TRBV7-9 with TRBJ2-3; TRBD2 agrees at 11 bases. J gave up 2 bases and V 3 bases, and 1 base lay outside the gene matches. The germline V gene has CDR1 SEHNR and CDR2 FQNEAQ (reference sequence). This CDR3 has 15 residues. CDR3 protein: CASSLTSGATDTQYF. DNA of the CDR3: TGTGCCAGCAGCTTGACTAGCGGGGCCACAGATACGCAGTATTTT.

The chain carries TRBV4-1 and TRBJ2-7, with a tentative D call TRBD1 (5 bases). The CDR3 spans 13 residues. Germline values: CDR1 MGHRA, CDR2 YSYEKL. Trimming shortened V by 2 bases and J by 7 bases, and 12 bases separated the two germline ends. The CDR3 region is CASSQQGLLEQYF. CDR3 bases: TGCGCCAGCAGCCAACAGGGATTGTTGGAGCAGTACTTC.

The chain joins TRBV19 to TRBJ2-1; 8 nucleotides align to TRBD2. This CDR3 comprises 15 residues. J lost 9 bases, V lost 8 bases, and 15 bases had no gene match. CDR1 is LNHDA, CDR2 SQIVND, per germline (reference sequence). This chain's CDR3 is CASADERGPSIEQFF. The CDR3 nucleotides read TGTGCCAGTGCGGACGAGCGGGGGCCCTCCATTGAGCAGTTCTTC.

The gene calls are TRBV6-1 and TRBJ1-2; D might be TRBD1 (5 bases). The germline CDR1 and CDR2 sequences are MNHNS and SASEGT. The CDR3 is 12 amino acids. Trimming took off 3 bases at V and 13 bases at J, with 15 bases between the two ends. This CDR3 reads CASSDQLGVCTF. The CDR3 DNA reads as TGTGCCAGCAGTGACCAATTAGGGGTCTGCACCTTC.

V and J are TRBV19 and TRBJ1-2; D is uncertain. The CDR3 runs to 11 residues. The V end lost 8 bases, the J end lost 5 bases, and 9 bases lay between the germline ends. CDR1 is LNHDA, CDR2 SQIVND, per germline (reference sequence). CDR3 in DNA: TGTGCCAGTGGGCACTCATATGGCTACACCTTC. Its protein product is CASGHSYGYTF.

This clone was seen a few times. The J gene is TRBJ1-1, the V gene TRBV5-1; TRBD1 matches at 8 bases. The CDR3 covers 15 residues. V lost 2 bases and J lost 2; bases outside the gene matches: 5. Per the germline V gene, CDR1 is SGHRS and CDR2 is YFSETQ. CDR3 bases: TGCGCCAGCAGCTTAATCGGACAGGGAAACACTGAAGCTTTCTTT. This sequence encodes CASSLIGQGNTEAFF.

The CDR3 bases are TGTGCCAGCAGCCTATACAGGGGACCAAACACTGAAGCTTTCTTT. Translating gives CASSLYRGPNTEAFF. The genes are TRBV9 and TRBJ1-1; 7 bases map to TRBD1. This CDR3 is 15 amino acids long. The germline gives CDR1 SGDLS, CDR2 YYNGEE. V gave up 4 bases and J gave up 2 bases; unmatched junction bases: 8.

The sample holds one count of this clone. This chain links TRBV15 with TRBJ2-2; D might be TRBD2 (5 bases). V was clipped by 5 bases and J by 8 bases, with 12 bases between them. This CDR3 comprises 13 residues. CDR1 is LNHNV, CDR2 YYDKDF, per germline (reference sequence). This CDR3 reads CATSGRLRGELFF. Written as DNA, the CDR3 is TGTGCCACCAGCGGGAGACTTAGAGGGGAGCTGTTTTTT.

The CDR3: CASSQGFSGNTIYF. The CDR3 nucleotides are TGTGCCAGCAGTCAGGGTTTCTCTGGAAACACCATATATTTT. V usage is TRBV7-2 and J usage is TRBJ1-3, with a tentative D call TRBD1 (5 bases). V lost 6 bases to trimming and J lost 0 bases, with 9 bases between them. The germline CDR1 and CDR2 sequences are SGHTA and FQGNSA. The CDR3 runs to 14 residues.

The J gene is TRBJ1-6, the V gene TRBV7-2; no clear D gene. Trimming shortened V by 4 bases and J by 7 bases, and 2 bases separated the two germline ends. CDR1 and CDR2 from the germline V gene are SGHTA and FQGNSA. The length of the CDR3 is 11 residues. CDR3 bases: TGTGCCAGCAGCTCGAATTCACCCCTCCACTTT. It specifies CASSSNSPLHF.

The chain links TRBV19 to TRBJ2-5; no reliable D call. CDR1 is LNHDA and CDR2 is SQIVND in the germline V gene (reference sequence). With 2 bases removed from V and 6 bases from J, the gap between germline ends came to 16 bases. This CDR3 has 15 amino acids. The CDR3 loop reads CASSISGPYSKTQYF. As DNA, the CDR3 is TGTGCCAGTAGTATATCTGGGCCCTATTCGAAGACCCAGTACTTC.

This sequence joins TRBV14 and TRBJ1-2, with D uncertain. The V gene lost 1 base and the J gene lost 5 bases, with 5 bases spanning the gap. CDR3 length: 12 residues. Germline loops: CDR1 SGHDN, CDR2 FVKESK. CDR3 loop: CASSQAGYGYTF. Written as DNA, the CDR3 is TGTGCCAGCAGCCAAGCAGGATATGGCTACACCTTC.

The chain carries TRBV21-1 and TRBJ2-7; the listed D gene, TRBD1, was not tested against the DNA. TRBV21-1 is termed a pseudogene. The CDR3 is 12 amino acids. The DNA of the CDR3 is TGTGCCAGCCCTCCCCAGACCTACGAGCAGTACTTC. It translates to CASPPQTYEQYF.

This chain connects TRBV5-4 to TRBJ1-5; TRBD1 is a possible D gene (5 bases). Germline CDR1 reads SGHNT; CDR2 reads YYREEE (reference sequence). The CDR3 runs 14 residues. Trimming took 1 base from V and 4 from J, leaving 9 bases between them. This CDR3 reads CASSLRGGNQPQHF. The CDR3 coding sequence is TGTGCCAGCAGCTTGAGGGGAGGAAATCAGCCCCAGCATTTT.

The chain joins TRBV11-2 to TRBJ2-7; TRBD1 matches 12 bases. The ends lost 5 bases at V and 6 bases at J; junction bases unmatched: 8. This CDR3 region has 15 residues. Germline-derived CDR1 and CDR2 are SGHAT and FQNNGV. The CDR3 loop is CASSALGTGGSEQYF. The CDR3 DNA reads as TGTGCCAGCAGCGCACTTGGGACAGGGGGCTCCGAGCAGTACTTC.

The rearrangement links TRBV6-5 to TRBJ1-2; a weak D match, TRBD1 (5 bases). CDR1 MNHEY and CDR2 SVGAGI come from the germline V gene. Trimming removed 8 bases at V and 4 bases at J, with 20 bases between. This CDR3 is built from 15 residues. The CDR3 DNA reads TGTGCCAGCCGGCGCATTCGGCAGGGCGGCTATGGCTACACCTTC. As protein: CASRRIRQGGYGYTF.

This chain links TRBV9 with TRBJ2-1; TRBD2 aligns across 9 bases. The germline CDR1 and CDR2 sequences are SGDLS and YYNGEE. The CDR3 spans 16 residues. V was clipped by 1 base and J by 1 base; unmatched bases: 3. The CDR3 region has the DNA TGTGCCAGCAGCGTAACCCTAGCGGGGTCCTACAATGAGCAGTTCTTC. Amino acid sequence: CASSVTLAGSYNEQFF.

The V call is TRBV18, the J call TRBJ1-1; no clear D gene. The V and J ends lost 3 bases and 3 bases respectively, with 5 bases between them. The CDR3 covers 12 residues. CDR1 is KGHSH, CDR2 LQKENI, per germline. The CDR3 bases are TGTGCCAGCTCACCTCCGGACACTGAAGCTTTCTTT. Its protein product is CASSPPDTEAFF.

The rearrangement joins TRBV24-1 to TRBJ2-1; 8 positions match TRBD2. The CDR3 runs to 14 residues. V shed 6 bases and J 7 bases; nucleotides not matched to a gene: 7. The germline CDR1 and CDR2 sequences are KGHDR and SFDVKD. The CDR3 DNA is TGTGCCACCAGTCGCGGGACTAGTCCTAATGAGCAGTTCTTC. It encodes CATSRGTSPNEQFF.

The rearrangement links TRBV19 to TRBJ1-2; 7 positions match TRBD1. Germline CDR1 is LNHDA and CDR2 is SQIVND (reference sequence). The CDR3 has 13 residues. V dropped 9 bases and J dropped 4; count of bases not matched to a gene: 8. CDR3 sequence: CASYGTVLYGYTF. In DNA, the CDR3 is TGTGCCAGCTACGGGACAGTTCTCTATGGCTACACCTTC. Full variable domain (rest looked up from reference TRBV19 and TRBJ1-2): DGGITQSPKYLFRKEGQNVTLSCEQNLNHDAMYWYRQDPGQGLRLIYYSQIVNDFQKGDIAEGYSVSREKKESFPLTVTSAQKNPTAFYLCASYGTVLYGYTFGSGTRLTVV.

V is TRBV12-3 or TRBV12-4 and J is TRBJ1-3, with a tentative D call TRBD1 (5 bases). The CDR3 totals 13 residues. V lost 11 bases to trimming and J lost 0 bases, with 11 bases between them. The CDR3 sequence is CADQGNSGNTIYF. CDR3 sequence (DNA): TGTGCCGACCAGGGAAACTCTGGAAACACCATATATTTT.

The chain is built from TRBV19 and TRBJ2-4; the D gene is possibly TRBD2 (6 bases). Trimming cost V 5 bases and J 0 bases, with 8 bases left between them. The germline CDR1 and CDR2 sequences are LNHDA and SQIVND (reference sequence). This CDR3 has 14 amino acids. The CDR3 region has the DNA TGTGCCAGTAGTGGGGGGTTAGCCAAAAACATTCAGTACTTC. It yields the protein CASSGGLAKNIQYF.

The chain recombines TRBV30 with TRBJ1-2; 12 bases are shared with TRBD1. Germline V gene sequence: CDR1 GTSNPN, CDR2 SVGIG (reference sequence). With 4 bases clipped from V and 4 bases from J, the junction kept 10 bases outside the gene matches. This CDR3 is built from 16 residues. The CDR3 DNA reads TGTGCCTGGAACCGGGACAGGGGGCGATCTTTCTATGGCTACACCTTC. Translation gives CAWNRDRGRSFYGYTF.